Below, 28 T cell receptor beta chains from the same sample are listed, as sequenced in a study of blood T cell repertoires in COVID-19. Only in-frame clones appear in the TCRdb table, and some are missing; sequencing was by immunoSEQ multiplex PCR. The sample yields some 50,000 clones, about nine tenths seen once. Material for sequencing was peripheral blood. The receptors shown here come from a man older than 75 with acute or convalescent COVID-19.

The chain has TRBV5-1 and TRBJ2-2; 15 nucleotides line up with TRBD2. V shed 4 bases, J shed 6 bases, and the junction held 7 bases outside the gene matches. Germline values: CDR1 SGHRS, CDR2 YFSETQ. The CDR3 has 17 residues. The CDR3 bases are TGCGCCAGCAGCAAAGGACTAGCGGGGGGGCTTGCCGGGGAGCTGTTTTTT. Its protein is CASSKGLAGGLAGELFF.

The chain joins TRBV29-1 to TRBJ1-2; the match to TRBD1 covers 8 bases. Germline values: CDR1 SQVTM, CDR2 ANQGSEA. This CDR3 is 13 amino acids long. The J segment lost 1 base and the V segment lost 6 bases, leaving 4 bases of the junction unmatched. The CDR3 sequence is CSVNRGGNYGYTF. The DNA of the CDR3 is TGCAGCGTGAACAGGGGGGGTAACTATGGCTACACCTTC.

The rearrangement uses TRBV29-1 and TRBJ2-3, with TRBD2 identical over 8 bases. The CDR3 is 16 amino acids. Germline V CDR1 and CDR2: SQVTM, ANQGSEA. Trimming at V came to 1 base and at J to 2 bases, leaving 8 bases not matched to a gene. CDR3 loop: CSVEVGGREATDTQYF. CDR3 nucleotide sequence: TGCAGCGTTGAAGTTGGGGGGCGGGAGGCCACAGATACGCAGTATTTT.

The CDR3 is CASSLRGTGANVLTF. The CDR3 coding sequence is TGTGCCAGCAGTCTAAGGGGGACTGGGGCCAACGTCCTGACTTTC. This chain uses TRBV6-5 with TRBJ2-6; D is possibly TRBD1 (6 bases). This CDR3 contains 15 residues. Germline V gene sequence: CDR1 MNHEY, CDR2 SVGAGI. Trimming pared 5 bases from V and 2 bases from J, leaving 10 bases between.

This chain links TRBV5-1 with TRBJ2-5; no reliable D call. The CDR3 is made up of 13 amino acids. The V gene's germline CDR1 is SGHRS and CDR2 YFSETQ. V was clipped by 2 bases and J by 1 base, with 6 bases between them. DNA of the CDR3: TGCGCCAGCAGCTTTAATCTCCAAGAGACCCAGTACTTC. Translated, it gives CASSFNLQETQYF.

The rearrangement uses TRBV11-3 and TRBJ1-1, with D hard to call. CDR1 and CDR2 (germline): SGHNT, YENEEA. The CDR3 has 14 amino acids. Trimming took off 5 bases at V and 0 bases at J, with 10 bases between the two ends. DNA of the CDR3: TGTGCCAGCAGCCTGGGAGGTCTGAACACTGAAGCTTTCTTT. Translated: CASSLGGLNTEAFF.

This chain connects TRBV30 to TRBJ2-1; 8 bases align to TRBD2. The CDR3 extends over 15 amino acids. The V and J ends lost 0 bases and 6 bases, in that order; junction bases with no gene match: 7. Germline CDR1 GTSNPN, CDR2 SVGIG (reference sequence). The CDR3 nucleotides are TGTGCCTGGAGTGTACGAGGGACTAGAAGCAATGAGCAGTTCTTC. Encoded protein: CAWSVRGTRSNEQFF. Filled out from reference TRBV30 and TRBJ2-1, the complete variable domain reads SQTIHQWPATLVQPVGSPLSLECTVEGTSNPNLYWYRQAAGRGLQLLFYSVGIGQISSEVPQNLSASRPQDRQFILSSKKLLLSDSGFYLCAWSVRGTRSNEQFFGPGTRLTVL.

The CDR3 DNA follows: TGTGCCAGCAGCCAAGACCCCCAGGCCCTCTATGGCTACACCTTC. Its translation is CASSQDPQALYGYTF. J is TRBJ1-2 and V is TRBV3-1 (or the pseudogene TRBV3-2); D call uncertain. CDR3 size: 15 residues. Trimming cost V 0 bases and J 4 bases, with 12 bases left between them. Germline loops: CDR1 LGHDT, CDR2 YNNKEL (reference sequence).

A single count supports this clone. The chain combines TRBV9 with TRBJ1-6; D is ambiguous. The V and J ends lost 0 bases and 2 bases respectively, with 6 bases between them. This CDR3 is 15 amino acids long. Germline V CDR1 and CDR2: SGDLS, YYNGEE. CDR3 sequence (DNA): TGTGCCAGCAGCGTAGGGGGAGCCTATAATTCACCCCTCCACTTT. Translated, it gives CASSVGGAYNSPLHF.

The rearrangement links TRBV6-5 to TRBJ2-1; D is unresolved. Germline V gene sequence: CDR1 MNHEY, CDR2 SVGAGI. This CDR3 comprises 13 residues. The ends were cut back, 6 bases at V and 9 bases at J, with 15 bases in the middle. CDR3 residues: CASSLTPWSEQFF. The CDR3 nucleotides are TGTGCCAGCAGCCTCACCCCCTGGAGTGAGCAGTTCTTC.

This chain links TRBV12-3 or TRBV12-4 with TRBJ1-1; D remains unclear. The V end lost 8 bases, the J end lost 7 bases, and 11 bases lay between the germline ends. This CDR3 is built from 11 residues. CDR3 coding DNA: TGTGCCAGCGGCCGGTCGGGTGAAGCTTTCTTT. Protein sequence: CASGRSGEAFF.

This chain links TRBV3-1 (or the pseudogene TRBV3-2) with TRBJ1-4, with 7 nucleotides matching TRBD1. The V gene end was trimmed by 4 bases and the J gene end by 4 bases; junction bases not matched to a gene: 3. CDR3 length equals 14 residues. Germline assignment: CDR1 LGHDT and CDR2 YNNKEL (reference sequence). CDR3 protein: CASSRAGGNEKLFF. The CDR3 nucleotides are TGTGCCAGCAGCCGTGCAGGGGGTAATGAAAAACTGTTTTTT.

The chain links TRBV6-5 to TRBJ2-7; no firm D call. Germline V gives CDR1 MNHEY, CDR2 SVGAGI. The CDR3 spans 13 residues. Between the trimmed V and J ends, which lost 4 bases and 2 bases, there was a span of 9 bases. CDR3 sequence (DNA): TGTGCCAGCAGTTTGGAGTTCCCCTACGAGCAGTACTTC. It encodes CASSLEFPYEQYF.

The chain couples TRBV14 to TRBJ2-3; TRBD1 matches at 7 bases. CDR3 length: 19 amino acids. Germline CDR1 reads SGHDN; CDR2 reads FVKESK. Trimming removed 2 bases from V and 0 bases from J; junction bases left unmatched: 14. CDR3 sequence: CASSQRTGPLGYSTDTQYF. In DNA, the CDR3 is TGTGCCAGCAGCCAAAGGACAGGTCCCCTCGGTTACAGCACAGATACGCAGTATTTT.

The rearrangement links TRBV3-1 (or the pseudogene TRBV3-2) to TRBJ2-4; unclear D gene. Trimming pared 5 bases from V and 2 bases from J, leaving 7 bases between. CDR1 is LGHDT and CDR2 is YNNKEL in the germline V gene (reference sequence). CDR3 size: 13 residues. CDR3 protein: CASSSRTKNIQYF. CDR3 DNA: TGTGCCAGCAGCTCCAGGACCAAAAACATTCAGTACTTC.

The chain uses TRBV2 and TRBJ1-6; 9 positions agree with TRBD1. The V gene end was trimmed by 4 bases and the J gene end by 5 bases; junction bases not matched to a gene: 0. The CDR3 runs to 14 residues. Per germline, CDR1 SNHLY and CDR2 FYNNEI. Here the CDR3 reads CASSGQGDNSPLHF. Written as DNA, the CDR3 is TGTGCCAGCAGTGGACAGGGGGATAATTCACCCCTCCACTTT. Complete variable domain (other parts from reference TRBV2 and TRBJ1-6): EPEVTQTPSHQVTQMGQEVILRCVPISNHLYFYWYRQILGQKVEFLVSFYNNEISEKSEIFDDQFSVERPDGSNFTLKIRSTKLEDSAMYFCASSGQGDNSPLHFGNGTRLTVT.

The rearrangement joins TRBV19 to TRBJ1-5; TRBD1 aligns across 7 bases. V shed 3 bases, J shed 6 bases, and the junction held 14 bases outside the gene matches. This CDR3 is 17 amino acids long. The germline CDR1 and CDR2 sequences are LNHDA and SQIVND (reference sequence). CDR3 DNA: TGTGCCAGTAGTATCGGACAGGACGCAAGCAAGGGTCAGCCCCAGCATTTT. It codes for CASSIGQDASKGQPQHF.

This chain joins TRBV7-8 and TRBJ1-2, with TRBD1 matching 9 bases. CDR3 size: 17 residues. Per germline, CDR1 SGHVS and CDR2 FQNEAQ. J gave up 0 bases and V 5 bases, and 10 bases lay outside the gene matches. CDR3 amino acids: CASSHEQGAFANYGYTF. The CDR3, as DNA: TGTGCCAGCAGCCACGAACAGGGGGCCTTTGCTAACTATGGCTACACCTTC.

The CDR3 sequence: CASSLASGAAEAFF. Written as DNA, the CDR3 is TGTGCCAGCAGCTTAGCATCCGGAGCAGCTGAAGCTTTCTTT. This chain links TRBV7-9 with TRBJ1-1; D call uncertain. Germline V gene sequence: CDR1 SEHNR, CDR2 FQNEAQ (reference sequence). CDR3 length: 14 residues. V was pared by 0 bases and J by 6 bases, with 11 bases between.

The chain recombines TRBV10-3 with TRBJ1-1; TRBD1 aligns across 10 bases. Germline trimming cut 5 bases from V and 4 bases from J; bases unmatched to any gene: 1. CDR1 and CDR2 (germline): ENHRY, SYGVKD. This CDR3 contains 13 residues. CDR3 sequence (DNA): TGTGCCATCAGTAGGACAGGGGGCACTGAAGCTTTCTTT. It translates to CAISRTGGTEAFF.

V gene TRBV5-1 combines with J gene TRBJ2-1, with 7 bases matching TRBD1. The V and J ends lost 4 bases and 3 bases, in that order; junction bases with no gene match: 7. The germline V gene has CDR1 SGHRS and CDR2 YFSETQ. This CDR3 has 15 amino acids. The CDR3 region is CASSPRDSYYNEQFF. The CDR3 DNA is TGCGCCAGCAGCCCTCGGGACAGCTACTACAATGAGCAGTTCTTC.

J is TRBJ1-4 and V is TRBV5-4; 7 bases align to TRBD1. Germline values: CDR1 SGHNT, CDR2 YYREEE (reference sequence). After removal of 0 bases from V and 0 bases from J, the junction contained 5 bases not matched to a gene. This CDR3 is 17 amino acids long. The CDR3 bases are TGTGCCAGCAGCTTGGGAGGGGGCCTGGCAACTAATGAAAAACTGTTTTTT. It encodes CASSLGGGLATNEKLFF.

The chain employs TRBV7-3 and TRBJ2-2; 8 positions agree with TRBD1. Per the germline V gene, CDR1 is SGHTA and CDR2 is FQGTGA. The ends lost 2 bases at V and 4 bases at J; junction bases unmatched: 3. This CDR3 has 15 amino acids. The CDR3 loop reads CASSLRQGSTGELFF. The CDR3 nucleotides are TGTGCCAGCAGCTTACGACAGGGGAGCACCGGGGAGCTGTTTTTT.

This clone was observed a single time. The chain uses TRBV9 and TRBJ2-1; 10 positions agree with TRBD2. CDR3 size: 16 residues. The germline gives CDR1 SGDLS, CDR2 YYNGEE. Losses at the gene ends were 0 bases for V and 7 bases for J; bases not matched to a gene: 7. In DNA form, the CDR3 reads TGTGCCAGCAGCGTAGAAATAGCGGGGGGAGGTAATGAGCAGTTCTTC. Its protein product is CASSVEIAGGGNEQFF. Drawing the rest from reference TRBV9 and TRBJ2-1, the complete variable domain is DSGVTQTPKHLITATGQRVTLRCSPRSGDLSVYWYQQSLDQGLQFLIQYYNGEERAKGNILERFSAQQFPDLHSELNLSSLELGDSALYFCASSVEIAGGGNEQFFGPGTRLTVL.

The genes are TRBV13 and TRBJ1-1; 7 nucleotides agree with TRBD1. This CDR3 contains 13 residues. Germline CDR1 is PRHDT and CDR2 is FYEKMQ (reference sequence). Germline trimming cut 5 bases from V and 7 bases from J; bases unmatched to any gene: 7. CDR3 bases: TGTGCCAGCAGCCTGGACAGGCAATTTGAAGCTTTCTTT. Amino acids: CASSLDRQFEAFF.

The CDR3, as DNA: TGTGCCAGCACCGAGGACTATGGCTACACCTTC. The encoded protein is CASTEDYGYTF. J is TRBJ1-2 and V is TRBV2; D gene uncertain. The CDR3 extends over 11 amino acids. The ends were cut back, 7 bases at V and 3 bases at J, with 6 bases in the middle. CDR1 and CDR2 (germline): SNHLY, FYNNEI.

V and J are TRBV11-3 and TRBJ1-1, with 7 bases aligning to TRBD1. The CDR3 has 13 residues. Trimming cost V 5 bases and J 5 bases; bases outside gene matches: 5. Germline CDR1 SGHNT, CDR2 YENEEA. CDR3 in DNA: TGTGCCAGCAGCCCTACAGGGGCAACTGAAGCTTTCTTT. Translating it yields CASSPTGATEAFF.

The chain's CDR3 is CASSDPGLAGGTGELFF. CDR3 coding DNA: TGTGCCAGCAGCGATCCGGGACTAGCGGGGGGAACCGGGGAGCTGTTTTTT. The chain recombines TRBV7-8 with TRBJ2-2, with 15 positions matching TRBD2. With 5 bases clipped from V and 5 bases from J, the junction kept 6 bases outside the gene matches. The CDR3 is made up of 17 amino acids. Germline values: CDR1 SGHVS, CDR2 FQNEAQ.